One sample yielded the 29 T cell receptor beta chains listed below, sequenced in a study of Ad26.COV2.S vaccination and SARS-CoV-2 variants. Produced via immunoSEQ multiplex PCR; TCRdb's table is partial and in-frame only. The sample consists of about 350,000 clones, 70% to 90% of them appearing once. Treatment here: about 20 received Ad26.COV2.S at low or high dose, single or two shots; roughly five received placebo; per-sample allocation not given. Sampling occurred on day 63 after the first vaccine or placebo injection. This material consisted of peripheral blood, taken in a trial of Ad26.COV2.S vaccine versus placebo. These receptors were obtained from a person aged 18-65 years who received the Ad26.COV2.S COVID-19 vaccine or a placebo.

This chain joins TRBV12-5 and TRBJ2-7; D is perhaps TRBD1 (7 bases). Trimming removed 0 bases from V and 4 bases from J, with 13 bases in between. In germline, CDR1 is LGHNT, CDR2 FRNRAP. This CDR3 has 15 amino acids. CDR3 DNA sequence: TGTGCTAGTGGTTTGGTATTGTCAGGGGGGTACGAGCAGTACTTC. This gives the protein CASGLVLSGGYEQYF.

The V gene is TRBV5-6, the J gene TRBJ1-1; TRBD1 agrees at 9 bases. Germline CDR1 is SGHDT and CDR2 is YYEEEE. The CDR3 length is 14 residues. The V gene end was trimmed by 3 bases and the J gene end by 4 bases; junction bases not matched to a gene: 4. The CDR3 coding sequence is TGTGCCAGCAGCTGGGGGACAGGGAGCACTGAAGCTTTCTTT. Protein product: CASSWGTGSTEAFF.

This clone was seen just once. V usage is TRBV10-3 and J usage is TRBJ2-7, with D tentatively TRBD1 (6 bases). The V and J ends lost 3 bases and 4 bases respectively, with 13 bases between them. The CDR3 has 14 amino acids. From germline, CDR1 is ENHRY and CDR2 SYGVKD. Here the CDR3 DNA reads TGTGCCATCAGTGATGGTCAGGGGATATACGAGCAGTACTTC. Translated: CAISDGQGIYEQYF.

The V and J genes are TRBV19 and TRBJ2-1, with 7 bases matching TRBD1. Trimming took 6 bases from V and 7 from J; bases not matched to a gene: 6. Germline CDR1 LNHDA, CDR2 SQIVND (reference sequence). The CDR3 runs 13 residues. CDR3 residues: CASSWDRRNEQFF. In nucleotides, the CDR3 is TGTGCCAGTAGCTGGGACAGACGTAATGAGCAGTTCTTC.

The V and J genes are TRBV5-1 and TRBJ2-7; D ambiguous. This CDR3 has 14 residues. The germline gives CDR1 SGHRS, CDR2 YFSETQ. Trimming removed 4 bases from V and 0 bases from J, with 11 bases in between. The CDR3 sequence is CASSLVGPSYEQYF. CDR3 nucleotides: TGCGCCAGCAGCCTCGTAGGGCCCTCCTACGAGCAGTACTTC.

The chain combines TRBV3-1 (or the pseudogene TRBV3-2) with TRBJ2-2; 9 bases map to TRBD1. The ends lost 5 bases at V and 4 bases at J; junction bases unmatched: 5. In germline, CDR1 is LGHDT, CDR2 YNNKEL (reference sequence). This CDR3 is built from 15 residues. The CDR3 coding sequence is TGTGCCAGCAGCTTCAGACAGGGGGTCACCGGGGAGCTGTTTTTT. Translating gives CASSFRQGVTGELFF.

A note on this clone: This same CDR3 is encoded by further DNA sequences in the sample. This rearrangement joins TRBV18 to TRBJ1-6; D gene ambiguous. This CDR3 has 15 amino acids. Trimming stripped 1 base from V and 5 bases from J, with 9 bases between. The germline V gene has CDR1 KGHSH and CDR2 LQKENI. In DNA form, the CDR3 reads TGTGCCAGCTCACCACGGCAGGCAGATAATTCACCCCTCCACTTT. It specifies CASSPRQADNSPLHF.

The CDR3 reads CAGTRGRDYNEQFF. For the CDR3, the DNA is TGTGCCGGTACAAGGGGGCGCGACTACAATGAGCAGTTCTTC. The chain joins TRBV7-2 to TRBJ2-1, with 7 nucleotides matching TRBD1. Per the germline V gene, CDR1 is SGHTA and CDR2 is FQGNSA. Trimming cost V 11 bases and J 3 bases; bases outside gene matches: 10. There are 14 residues in the CDR3.

The chain is built from TRBV7-2 and TRBJ2-5, with 15 positions matching TRBD2. Germline CDR1 and CDR2: SGHTA and FQGNSA. The CDR3 spans 18 residues. The V segment lost 1 base and the J segment 4 bases; nucleotides outside the gene matches: 7. CDR3 DNA sequence: TGTGCCAGCAGCTTAGGGACTAGCGGGGGGGCGGTCCGAGAGACCCAGTACTTC. Translated: CASSLGTSGGAVRETQYF.

The J gene is TRBJ1-1, the V gene TRBV5-1, with D possibly matching TRBD1 (5 bases). Trimming pared 1 base from V and 4 bases from J, leaving 8 bases between. The CDR3 runs to 13 residues. CDR1 and CDR2 from the germline V gene are SGHRS and YFSETQ. The CDR3 reads CASSLQGTTEAFF. The DNA of the CDR3 is TGCGCCAGCAGCTTGCAGGGTACCACTGAAGCTTTCTTT.

The V gene is TRBV6-6, the J gene TRBJ1-4; no definite D call. CDR3 length: 13 residues. V was cut by 5 bases and J by 8 bases, with 12 bases left in between. Per germline, CDR1 MNHNY and CDR2 SVGAGI (reference sequence). The CDR3 reads CASSLGRREKLFF. CDR3 bases: TGTGCCAGCAGTCTCGGACGGAGGGAAAAACTGTTTTTT.

The chain is built from TRBV7-2 and TRBJ2-7; TRBD2 matches at 9 bases. This CDR3 spans 14 amino acids. Per germline, CDR1 SGHTA and CDR2 FQGNSA. The J segment lost 6 bases and the V segment lost 5 bases, leaving 8 bases of the junction unmatched. CDR3 sequence reads: CASSTSSGVLEQYF. CDR3 DNA: TGTGCCAGCAGCACCTCTAGCGGGGTCCTCGAGCAGTACTTC.

V and J are TRBV28 and TRBJ1-1; D is possibly TRBD1 (6 bases). Per the germline V gene, CDR1 is MDHEN and CDR2 is SYDVKM. Trimming shortened V by 7 bases and J by 7 bases, and 13 bases separated the two germline ends. The CDR3 sequence is 12 residues long. The DNA of the CDR3 is TGTGCCAGCATCTTCAGGGGAATTGAAGCTTTCTTT. This codes for CASIFRGIEAFF.

The chain combines TRBV27 with TRBJ2-3; D remains ambiguous. This CDR3 spans 14 amino acids. The V gene lost 5 bases and the J gene lost 1 base, with 10 bases spanning the gap. Per the germline V gene, CDR1 is MNHEY and CDR2 is SMNVEV (reference sequence). CDR3 nucleotide sequence: TGTGCCAGCAGTCGGCGACTGCGCACAGATACGCAGTATTTT. It is translated as CASSRRLRTDTQYF.

The chain recombines TRBV24-1 with TRBJ2-1; D is undetermined. The length of the CDR3 is 13 residues. The V gene lost 5 bases and the J gene lost 0 bases, with 4 bases spanning the gap. Germline CDR1 reads KGHDR; CDR2 reads SFDVKD. CDR3 DNA: TGTGCCACCAGTGGGAGCTCCTACAATGAGCAGTTCTTC. This codes for CATSGSSYNEQFF.

The chain recombines TRBV7-9 with TRBJ1-1, with no clear D. The CDR3 runs 12 residues. Trimming took off 1 base at V and 7 bases at J, with 7 bases between the two ends. The germline CDR1 and CDR2 sequences are SEHNR and FQNEAQ (reference sequence). In DNA form, the CDR3 reads TGTGCCAGCAGCTTAGTTGGAGGTGAAGCTTTCTTT. As protein: CASSLVGGEAFF.

The chain carries TRBV7-7 and TRBJ2-1; 8 bases are shared with TRBD1. J lost 7 bases, V lost 1 base, and 6 bases had no gene match. The CDR3 is 15 residues long. Germline-derived CDR1 and CDR2 are SSHAT and FNYEAQ (reference sequence). The CDR3 here is CASSLEAGGSNEQFF. CDR3 sequence (DNA): TGTGCCAGCAGCTTAGAGGCAGGGGGCTCGAATGAGCAGTTCTTC.

This clone appeared a few times. The rearrangement joins TRBV30 to TRBJ1-6, with a possible D match to TRBD1 (5 bases). Trimming removed 0 bases at V and 2 bases at J, with 14 bases between. The germline gives CDR1 GTSNPN, CDR2 SVGIG (reference sequence). This CDR3 is built from 17 residues. This chain's CDR3 is CAWSVLQGGPYNSPLHF. The CDR3 DNA sequence: TGTGCCTGGAGTGTACTCCAGGGTGGCCCCTATAATTCACCCCTCCACTTT.

The chain couples TRBV12-5 to TRBJ2-1, with 8 bases fitting TRBD2. Losses at the gene ends were 3 bases for V and 7 bases for J; bases not matched to a gene: 5. Looked up from germline, CDR1 is LGHNT and CDR2 is FRNRAP. The CDR3 runs 14 residues. DNA of the CDR3: TGTGCTAGTGGTTTTGCCGGGGGGGGGAATGAGCAGTTCTTC. Translation gives CASGFAGGGNEQFF. The full variable domain, with the rest looked up from reference TRBV12-5 and TRBJ2-1, is DARVTQTPRHKVTEMGQEVTMRCQPILGHNTVFWYRQTMMQGLELLAYFRNRAPLDDSGMPKDRFSAEMPDATLATLKIQPSEPRDSAVYFCASGFAGGGNEQFFGPGTRLTVL.

This clone was counted a single time. V usage is TRBV6-6 and J usage is TRBJ1-1; D perhaps matches TRBD1 (6 bases). CDR1 and CDR2 from the germline V gene are MNHNY and SVGAGI (reference sequence). The CDR3 has 12 residues. V was shortened by 8 bases and J by 4 bases, with 11 bases between the two germline ends. In nucleotides, the CDR3 is TGTGCCAGCTCCGGGACAACCACTGAAGCTTTCTTT. This codes for CASSGTTTEAFF.

This clone came up many times. The rearrangement uses TRBV27 and TRBJ1-6, with D unresolved. Germline V gene lookup returns CDR1 MNHEY and CDR2 SMNVEV (reference sequence). With 2 bases removed from V and 10 bases from J, the gap between germline ends came to 9 bases. This CDR3 spans 13 amino acids. The CDR3 nucleotides read TGTGCCAGCAGTTTACGGGGTGGGTCACCCCTCCACTTT. Translating it yields CASSLRGGSPLHF.

The chain recombines TRBV5-4 with TRBJ1-1; D remains unclear. The CDR3 length is 14 residues. Trimming removed 0 bases from V and 0 bases from J, with 6 bases in between. Germline CDR1 is SGHNT and CDR2 is YYREEE (reference sequence). The CDR3 nucleotides read TGTGCCAGCAGCTTGGACAGCATGAACACTGAAGCTTTCTTT. It codes for CASSLDSMNTEAFF.

This sequence joins TRBV30 and TRBJ2-3; D is possibly TRBD2 (7 bases). Per germline, CDR1 GTSNPN and CDR2 SVGIG (reference sequence). V gave up 3 bases and J gave up 0 bases, with 10 bases separating them. The CDR3 is made up of 14 amino acids. The CDR3 sequence is CAWSAGASTDTQYF. The CDR3 DNA reads as TGTGCCTGGAGCGCGGGGGCGAGCACAGATACGCAGTATTTT.

There are a few counts of this clone. The gene calls are TRBV7-8 and TRBJ2-1; 11 bases match TRBD2. Germline values: CDR1 SGHVS, CDR2 FQNEAQ. Trimming removed 4 bases from V and 2 bases from J; junction bases left unmatched: 1. The CDR3 is made up of 15 amino acids. CDR3 in DNA: TGTGCCAGCAGCTATAGCGGGAGGGCCTACAATGAGCAGTTCTTC. Translated: CASSYSGRAYNEQFF.

This clone occurred a few times. The rearrangement links TRBV6-1 to TRBJ1-6; D unresolved. This CDR3 region has 15 residues. Per germline, CDR1 MNHNS and CDR2 SASEGT. Trimming took off 2 bases at V and 0 bases at J, with 5 bases between the two ends. CDR3 amino acids: CASSEWGSYNSPLHF. Here the CDR3 DNA reads TGTGCCAGCAGTGAATGGGGCTCCTATAATTCACCCCTCCACTTT.

CDR3 sequence: CASSLPGGGAANYGYTF. The CDR3 DNA follows: TGCGCCAGCAGCCTACCCGGCGGGGGTGCAGCTAACTATGGCTACACCTTC. The chain joins TRBV4-1 to TRBJ1-2; D might be TRBD1 (5 bases). This CDR3 has 17 amino acids. The germline gives CDR1 MGHRA, CDR2 YSYEKL. V lost 4 bases to trimming and J lost 0 bases, with 18 bases between them.

This clone was counted a few times. The V gene is TRBV5-6, the J gene TRBJ2-7; maybe TRBD2 (5 bases). V lost 4 bases to trimming and J lost 5 bases, with 16 bases between them. From germline, CDR1 is SGHDT and CDR2 YYEEEE. This CDR3 comprises 14 residues. The chain's CDR3 is CASSPWRVTHEQYF. DNA of the CDR3: TGTGCCAGCAGCCCCTGGCGGGTTACCCACGAGCAGTACTTC. The complete variable domain, with remaining parts taken from reference TRBV5-6 and TRBJ2-7, reads DAGVTQSPTHLIKTRGQQVTLRCSPKSGHDTVSWYQQALGQGPQFIFQYYEEEERQRGNFPDRFSGHQFPNYSSELNVNALLLGDSALYLCASSPWRVTHEQYFGPGTRLTVT.

This clone has just one count. The chain recombines TRBV3-1 (or the pseudogene TRBV3-2) with TRBJ1-1; no definite D call. The CDR3 is made up of 15 amino acids. Germline CDR1 is LGHDT and CDR2 is YNNKEL (reference sequence). Trimming cost V 3 bases and J 9 bases, with 20 bases left between them. The CDR3 nucleotides read TGTGCCAGCAGCCACCCCTCGGCCAGACGATTCCAAGCTTTCTTT. Translating it yields CASSHPSARRFQAFF.

This chain joins TRBV28 and TRBJ2-5; 8 bases agree with TRBD1. CDR3 length equals 15 residues. Trimming removed 2 bases from V and 5 bases from J; junction bases left unmatched: 7. Germline assignment: CDR1 MDHEN and CDR2 SYDVKM. This CDR3 reads CASSLPAGGRETQYF. The CDR3 bases are TGTGCCAGCAGTTTACCGGCAGGGGGCAGGGAGACCCAGTACTTC.